This TCR beta chain was recorded in a study of T cell responses to AZD1222 COVID-19 vaccine. General observations from the study: Repertoires in all cases were sampled only once the peak T cell response had passed. Increases in Spike-specific TCR breadth and depth were seen after two AZD1222 doses.

The V and J ends lost 3 bases and 3 bases, in that order; junction bases with no gene match: 5. The CDR3 runs 15 residues. Germline CDR1 is SNHLY and CDR2 is FYNNEI. Remarks on this clone: As yet, its antigen is unknown.

Only in-frame clones appear in the TCRdb table, and some are missing; sequencing was by immunoSEQ multiplex PCR. The profile shows approximately 100,000 clones, approximately 87% of them singletons. The material sequenced was peripheral blood, taken 28 days after the second AZD1222 dose. The chain recombines TRBV2 with TRBJ2-5; 9 bases are a match to TRBD2. This receptor was taken from an adult who received the AZD1222 COVID-19 vaccine. CDR3 DNA: TGTGCCAGCAGTGAGTCGTCTAGCGGGGAAGAGACCCAGTACTTC. This codes for CASSESSSGEETQYF. The variable domain in full, with the rest retrieved from reference TRBV2 and TRBJ2-5, is EPEVTQTPSHQVTQMGQEVILRCVPISNHLYFYWYRQILGQKVEFLVSFYNNEISEKSEIFDDQFSVERPDGSNFTLKIRSTKLEDSAMYFCASSESSSGEETQYFGPGTRLLVL.